The rows below give T cell receptor beta chains drawn from one sample of a study of Graves' ophthalmopathy and Graves' hyperthyroidism. TCRdb passed the multiplex PCR reads through MiXCR, listing each CDR3 protein once. In the table there are some 350,000 distinct CDR3 sequences, about 17% of which are singletons. The sample consisted of peripheral blood. The receptors stem from an adult woman with stable Graves' hyperthyroidism. CDR3s include the opening cysteine and the closing phenylalanine or tryptophan. Each record gives: J gene, D gene, clone size, V gene, CDR3 protein, CDR3 DNA. A D gene is named only where the DNA matches it firmly. The size entry is marked missing in some rows and otherwise reads once, few, many or a size class.

J gene: TRBJ2-7; D gene: TRBD2; clone size: many; V gene: TRBV5-1; CDR3 protein: CASSGQPGLGPSEQYF; CDR3 DNA: TGCGCCAGCAGCGGACAACCGGGACTAGGCCCATCCGAGCAGTACTTC
J gene: TRBJ2-7; D gene: .; clone size: few; V gene: TRBV18; CDR3 protein: CASSPPSLRAKNEQYF; CDR3 DNA: TGTGCCAGCTCCCCACCCTCCCTTAGAGCCAAAAACGAGCAGTACTTC
J gene: TRBJ1-2; D gene: .; clone size: .; V gene: TRBV30; CDR3 protein: CAWSEGTVYGYTF; CDR3 DNA: TGTGCCTGGAGTGAGGGAACAGTGTATGGCTACACCTTC
J gene: TRBJ1-2; D gene: TRBD1; clone size: .; V gene: TRBV20-1; CDR3 protein: CSARDPTGRKGYTF; CDR3 DNA: TGCAGTGCTAGAGACCCGACAGGGAGAAAGGGCTACACCTTC
J gene: TRBJ1-5; D gene: .; clone size: many; V gene: TRBV4-1; CDR3 protein: CASSQVWANPNQPQHF; CDR3 DNA: TGCGCCAGCAGCCAAGTCTGGGCAAATCCGAATCAGCCCCAGCATTTT
J gene: TRBJ2-5; D gene: .; clone size: many; V gene: TRBV24-1; CDR3 protein: CATSDGTVQETQYF; CDR3 DNA: TGTGCCACCAGTGACGGTACGGTCCAAGAGACCCAGTACTTC
J gene: TRBJ1-1; D gene: TRBD1; clone size: many; V gene: TRBV11-1; CDR3 protein: CASSLETGSIWTEAFF; CDR3 DNA: TGTGCCAGCAGCTTAGAGACAGGGAGTATCTGGACTGAAGCTTTCTTT
J gene: TRBJ1-1; D gene: .; clone size: .; V gene: TRBV29-1; CDR3 protein: CSVLRPNTEAFF; CDR3 DNA: TGCAGCGTTCTGAGACCGAACACTGAAGCTTTCTTT
J gene: TRBJ1-5; D gene: TRBD1; clone size: .; V gene: TRBV6-1; CDR3 protein: CASSPGRGRSNQPQHF; CDR3 DNA: TGTGCCAGCAGCCCTGGAAGGGGGCGAAGCAATCAGCCCCAGCATTTT
J gene: TRBJ1-1; D gene: .; clone size: .; V gene: TRBV12-3/TRBV12-4; CDR3 protein: CASTGYEVTEAFF; CDR3 DNA: TGTGCCAGCACCGGGTACGAGGTCACTGAAGCTTTCTTT
J gene: TRBJ1-2; D gene: .; clone size: many; V gene: TRBV12-3/TRBV12-4; CDR3 protein: CASSLGANYGYTF; CDR3 DNA: TGTGCCAGCAGTTTAGGGGCTAACTATGGCTACACCTTC
J gene: TRBJ2-7; D gene: .; clone size: many; V gene: TRBV7-3; CDR3 protein: CASSLLGGRSYEQYF; CDR3 DNA: TGTGCCAGCAGCTTATTAGGCGGCCGATCCTACGAGCAGTACTTC
J gene: TRBJ1-1; D gene: TRBD1; clone size: .; V gene: TRBV2; CDR3 protein: CASSTRGGQGSEAFF; CDR3 DNA: TGTGCCAGCAGTACGAGGGGAGGACAGGGGAGTGAGGCTTTCTTT
J gene: TRBJ2-2; D gene: TRBD2; clone size: many; V gene: TRBV6-1; CDR3 protein: CASSHNAGRGVSGELFF; CDR3 DNA: TGTGCCAGCAGCCACAACGCCGGGAGGGGAGTATCCGGGGAGCTGTTTTTT
J gene: TRBJ2-5; D gene: .; clone size: many; V gene: TRBV11-2; CDR3 protein: CASSQGTYQETQYF; CDR3 DNA: TGTGCCAGCAGCCAAGGGACTTACCAAGAGACCCAGTACTTC
J gene: TRBJ2-2; D gene: .; clone size: many; V gene: TRBV12-3/TRBV12-4; CDR3 protein: CASIADPTNTGELFF; CDR3 DNA: TGTGCCAGCATCGCCGATCCTACGAACACCGGGGAGCTGTTTTTT
J gene: TRBJ1-5; D gene: TRBD1; clone size: many; V gene: TRBV7-2; CDR3 protein: CASSLTGESNQPQHF; CDR3 DNA: TGTGCCAGCAGCCTGACAGGGGAGAGCAATCAGCCCCAGCATTTT
J gene: TRBJ2-7; D gene: .; clone size: .; V gene: TRBV18; CDR3 protein: CASHPDRQSVEQYF; CDR3 DNA: TGTGCCAGTCATCCTGATCGACAGTCCGTCGAGCAGTACTTC
J gene: TRBJ2-2; D gene: TRBD1; clone size: few; V gene: TRBV28; CDR3 protein: CASSLNRGRAGTGELFF; CDR3 DNA: TGTGCCAGCAGTCTAAACAGGGGCCGCGCGGGCACCGGGGAGCTGTTTTTT
J gene: TRBJ2-7; D gene: .; clone size: many; V gene: TRBV28; CDR3 protein: CASSQGPGYSYEQYF; CDR3 DNA: TGTGCCAGCAGTCAAGGACCGGGCTACTCCTACGAGCAGTACTTC
J gene: TRBJ2-7; D gene: .; clone size: many; V gene: TRBV7-2; CDR3 protein: CASSFWLNAPYYEQYF; CDR3 DNA: TGTGCCAGCAGCTTTTGGCTAAATGCTCCTTACTACGAGCAGTACTTC
J gene: TRBJ1-2; D gene: .; clone size: .; V gene: TRBV10-3; CDR3 protein: CAIRDHLYGYTF; CDR3 DNA: TGTGCCATCAGGGACCACCTCTATGGCTACACCTTC